The 16 T cell receptor beta chains below come from one sample, sequenced in a study of OX40 agonist ivuxolimab in advanced cancers. Using immunoSEQ multiplex PCR, the repertoire was profiled, and TCRdb retains in-frame clones only, with some absent. The sample records some 77,000 clones, around 90% being singletons. The sequencing here drew on CD4+ or CD8+ T cells sorted from blood, taken in a trial of the OX40 agonist ivuxolimab. These receptors came from an adult with an advanced solid tumor such as melanoma, head and neck, liver or kidney cancer.

The chain has TRBV7-8 and TRBJ2-1, with TRBD1 matching 7 bases. J lost 1 base, V lost 5 bases, and 11 bases had no gene match. Per the germline V gene, CDR1 is SGHVS and CDR2 is FQNEAQ. The CDR3 consists of 17 residues. The CDR3 nucleotides read TGTGCCAGCAGCAAATTCGTCAGGACAGGTTCCTACAATGAGCAGTTCTTC. Protein sequence: CASSKFVRTGSYNEQFF.

The chain carries TRBV7-8 and TRBJ2-7; TRBD1 matches 9 bases. Germline trimming cut 4 bases from V and 0 bases from J; bases unmatched to any gene: 4. CDR3 length: 15 amino acids. In germline, CDR1 is SGHVS, CDR2 FQNEAQ. This CDR3 reads CASSSQGAYSYEQYF. The CDR3 nucleotides are TGTGCCAGCAGCTCACAGGGGGCCTACTCCTACGAGCAGTACTTC.

The chain couples TRBV5-4 to TRBJ2-3; D perhaps matches TRBD2 (6 bases). Trimming left V 4 bases short and J 0 bases short, with 12 bases between. CDR1 and CDR2 from the germline V gene are SGHNT and YYREEE (reference sequence). The CDR3 consists of 15 residues. The CDR3 nucleotides are TGTGCCAGCAGCCACACGGGACTTAGCACAGATACGCAGTATTTT. Protein product: CASSHTGLSTDTQYF. The whole variable domain, remainder taken from reference TRBV5-4 and TRBJ2-3, is ETGVTQSPTHLIKTRGQQVTLRCSSQSGHNTVSWYQQALGQGPQFIFQYYREEENGRGNFPPRFSGLQFPNYSSELNVNALELDDSALYLCASSHTGLSTDTQYFGPGTRLTVL.

The genes are TRBV5-1 and TRBJ2-3; 10 nucleotides line up with TRBD2. The CDR3 loop spans 14 amino acids. Germline V gene data show CDR1 as SGHRS and CDR2 as YFSETQ. Losses at the gene ends were 4 bases for V and 7 bases for J; bases not matched to a gene: 6. CDR3 residues: CASSPGTSAHTQYF. The CDR3, as DNA: TGCGCCAGCAGCCCGGGGACTAGCGCCCATACGCAGTATTTT.

This chain uses TRBV5-1 with TRBJ2-3; 9 bases match TRBD2. Per the germline V gene, CDR1 is SGHRS and CDR2 is YFSETQ. This CDR3 comprises 14 residues. The V segment lost 2 bases and the J segment 5 bases; nucleotides outside the gene matches: 3. The CDR3 region is CASSLAGGIDTQYF. The CDR3 DNA sequence: TGCGCCAGCAGCTTAGCGGGAGGAATAGATACGCAGTATTTT.

The gene calls are TRBV12-1 and TRBJ2-5; the table names TRBD1, a call not compared with the DNA. TRBV12-1 is termed a pseudogene. CDR3 length: 13 amino acids. The CDR3 sequence is CASSFEQEETQYF. Here the CDR3 DNA reads TGTGCCAGCAGCTTTGAACAGGAAGAGACCCAGTACTTC.

J is TRBJ2-5 and V is TRBV5-4; 10 nucleotides align to TRBD2. CDR3 length: 15 residues. The J segment lost 1 base and the V segment lost 5 bases, leaving 5 bases of the junction unmatched. Per the germline V gene, CDR1 is SGHNT and CDR2 is YYREEE (reference sequence). The CDR3 DNA reads as TGTGCCAGCAGGCAGACTAGCGGGCCCCAAGAGACCCAGTACTTC. The encoded protein is CASRQTSGPQETQYF. The variable domain in full, completed from reference TRBV5-4 and TRBJ2-5, reads ETGVTQSPTHLIKTRGQQVTLRCSSQSGHNTVSWYQQALGQGPQFIFQYYREEENGRGNFPPRFSGLQFPNYSSELNVNALELDDSALYLCASRQTSGPQETQYFGPGTRLLVL.

This clone was counted a single time. This chain uses TRBV30 with TRBJ2-5; D perhaps matches TRBD2 (6 bases). Per the germline V gene, CDR1 is GTSNPN and CDR2 is SVGIG (reference sequence). The V end was cut by 1 base, the J end by 2 bases, with 11 bases between. This CDR3 comprises 14 residues. In DNA form, the CDR3 reads TGTGCCTGGAGTGAACCAGGGAGGCAAGAGACCCAGTACTTC. It is translated as CAWSEPGRQETQYF.

V gene TRBV5-1 combines with J gene TRBJ2-7; TRBD2 matches at 7 bases. Trimming took 4 bases from V and 2 from J; bases not matched to a gene: 12. Looked up from germline, CDR1 is SGHRS and CDR2 is YFSETQ. The CDR3 spans 16 residues. The CDR3 protein is CASSLVAGVSTYEQYF. The CDR3 region has the DNA TGCGCCAGCAGCCTGGTGGCGGGAGTAAGTACCTACGAGCAGTACTTC.

The CDR3 region has the DNA TGTGCCAGCAGTGATGAGTCTAGCACAACCAAAAACATTCAGTACTTC. Its protein is CASSDESSTTKNIQYF. The rearrangement uses TRBV2 and TRBJ2-4; D perhaps matches TRBD2 (5 bases). Looked up from germline, CDR1 is SNHLY and CDR2 is FYNNEI. The V end was cut by 3 bases, the J end by 2 bases, with 14 bases between. This CDR3 region has 16 residues.

The chain uses TRBV7-2 and TRBJ2-5; a weak D match, TRBD1 (5 bases). V shed 3 bases and J shed 3 bases, with 11 bases lying between them. This CDR3 region has 14 residues. Germline V gene sequence: CDR1 SGHTA, CDR2 FQGNSA. The CDR3 DNA reads TGTGCCAGCAGCTTCCCAGGGCGGAAAGAGACCCAGTACTTC. This translates into CASSFPGRKETQYF.

V and J are TRBV28 and TRBJ2-2; tentatively, D is TRBD1 (5 bases). The CDR3 covers 15 residues. V lost 7 bases and J 6 bases, leaving 18 bases between the germline ends. Germline assignment: CDR1 MDHEN and CDR2 SYDVKM. CDR3 coding DNA: TGTGCCAGCACCAAACTGCAGGGCACGTCCGGGGAGCTGTTTTTT. This codes for CASTKLQGTSGELFF.

This clone was observed a single time. J is TRBJ2-3 and V is TRBV28; the D is unclear. CDR1 is MDHEN, CDR2 SYDVKM, per germline. Between the trimmed V and J ends, which lost 5 bases and 1 base, there was a span of 4 bases. The CDR3 consists of 12 residues. Here the CDR3 DNA reads TGTGCCAGCAGTCCCGGCACAGATACGCAGTATTTT. Its protein product is CASSPGTDTQYF.

CDR3 in amino acids: CASRGPSTGADTEAFF. The CDR3 coding sequence is TGTGCCAGTAGGGGGCCCTCCACAGGGGCGGACACTGAAGCTTTCTTT. V usage is TRBV19 and J usage is TRBJ1-1; 7 bases are shared with TRBD1. Germline trimming cut 6 bases from V and 3 bases from J; bases unmatched to any gene: 13. Per germline, CDR1 LNHDA and CDR2 SQIVND (reference sequence). The CDR3 consists of 16 residues.

The CDR3 sequence is CASSLAKPYEQYF. In nucleotides, the CDR3 is TGTGCCAGCAGTTTAGCCAAGCCCTACGAGCAGTACTTC. The chain couples TRBV28 to TRBJ2-7; D not resolved. V shed 2 bases and J shed 2 bases, with 7 bases lying between them. CDR1 is MDHEN and CDR2 is SYDVKM in the germline V gene. This CDR3 contains 13 residues. The variable domain in full, completed from reference TRBV28 and TRBJ2-7, reads DVKVTQSSRYLVKRTGEKVFLECVQDMDHENMFWYRQDPGLGLRLIYFSYDVKMKEKGDIPEGYSVSREKKERFSLILESASTNQTSMYLCASSLAKPYEQYFGPGTRLTVT.

This chain connects TRBV7-6 to TRBJ2-5, with D tentatively TRBD2 (5 bases). The CDR3 sequence is 13 residues long. The V gene lost 4 bases and the J gene lost 1 base, with 7 bases spanning the gap. Germline V gives CDR1 SGHVS, CDR2 FNYEAQ. The CDR3 nucleotides read TGTGCCAGCAGCTCTAGCTTCCAAGAGACCCAGTACTTC. The encoded protein is CASSSSFQETQYF.